The 5 T cell receptor beta chains in this list originate from one sample, sequenced in a study of OX40 agonist ivuxolimab in advanced cancers. The table came from immunoSEQ multiplex PCR; TCRdb's copy has only in-frame clones and leaves some out. The sample has under 70,000 clones, about nine tenths seen once. The sequencing used CD4+ or CD8+ T cells sorted from blood, collected in a trial of the OX40 agonist ivuxolimab. These receptors originate from an adult with an advanced solid tumor such as melanoma, head and neck, liver or kidney cancer.

In nucleotides, the CDR3 is TGTGCCAGCAGTTTAACCGGGACAATGAACACCGGGGAGCTGTTTTTT. As protein: CASSLTGTMNTGELFF. The chain recombines TRBV2 with TRBJ2-2; D might be TRBD1 (6 bases). V was clipped by 5 bases and J by 1 base, with 14 bases between them. This CDR3 has 16 amino acids. The germline CDR1 and CDR2 sequences are SNHLY and FYNNEI.

This sequence joins TRBV29-1 and TRBJ2-7, with 9 bases identical to TRBD1. The V gene end was trimmed by 3 bases and the J gene end by 6 bases; junction bases not matched to a gene: 6. CDR1 is SQVTM, CDR2 ANQGSEA, per germline. This CDR3 is 13 amino acids long. The CDR3 DNA follows: TGCAGCGTTGATCGGGACAGGGCATCCGAGCAGTACTTC. Translation gives CSVDRDRASEQYF.

The J gene is TRBJ1-1, the V gene TRBV29-1; D call uncertain. V was clipped by 7 bases and J by 5 bases, with 11 bases between them. In germline, CDR1 is SQVTM, CDR2 ANQGSEA. The CDR3 sequence is 11 residues long. CDR3 residues: CSGGVGTEAFF. The CDR3 nucleotides read TGCAGCGGTGGGGTCGGGACTGAAGCTTTCTTT.

J is TRBJ1-2 and V is TRBV6-6, with 7 bases lining up with TRBD1. Germline values: CDR1 MNHNY, CDR2 SVGAGI (reference sequence). The V segment lost 6 bases and the J segment 10 bases; nucleotides outside the gene matches: 11. The CDR3 is 13 amino acids. CDR3 in DNA: TGTGCCAGCAGCCCCCTGGCGGGACAGCACTACACCTTC. Protein sequence: CASSPLAGQHYTF.

CDR3 residues: CASSSIKRQGFYGYTF. The CDR3 DNA reads as TGTGCCAGCAGTTCTATTAAGAGACAGGGCTTCTATGGCTACACCTTC. V usage is TRBV5-6 and J usage is TRBJ1-2; 7 bases are shared with TRBD1. J was trimmed by 4 bases and V by 5 bases; bases with no gene match: 14. The CDR3 totals 16 residues. CDR1 SGHDT and CDR2 YYEEEE come from the germline V gene. Supplemented by reference TRBV5-6 and TRBJ1-2, the full variable domain reads DAGVTQSPTHLIKTRGQQVTLRCSPKSGHDTVSWYQQALGQGPQFIFQYYEEEERQRGNFPDRFSGHQFPNYSSELNVNALLLGDSALYLCASSSIKRQGFYGYTFGSGTRLTVV.